The 26 T cell receptor beta chains below come from one sample, sequenced in a study of technical replicates of blood from several donors. The method was immunoSEQ multiplex PCR; TCRdb's version includes in-frame clones alone and lacks a portion of them. The sample lists about 15,000 clones, 65% to 90% seen once, with roughly an eighth in the top ten. The source material was PBMCs. The source is a human donor in good health.

For this clone: At one end the junction does not follow the germline gene, possibly because of a read error. The chain carries TRBV6-6 and TRBJ2-3; 8 nucleotides line up with TRBD2. Germline V gene sequence: CDR1 MNHNY, CDR2 SVGAGI (reference sequence). This CDR3 comprises 15 residues. The CDR3 sequence: CASSYSGPGLDPQYF. DNA for the CDR3: TGTGCCAGCAGTTACTCTGGCCCGGGACTAGATCCGCAGTATTTT.

CDR3 loop: CASSLNSGSSYNEQFF. CDR3 in DNA: TGCGCCAGCAGCTTGAATAGCGGGAGCTCCTACAATGAGCAGTTCTTC. V is TRBV5-1 and J is TRBJ2-1; 9 bases map to TRBD2. CDR1 is SGHRS and CDR2 is YFSETQ in the germline V gene. Germline trimming cut 1 base from V and 0 bases from J; bases unmatched to any gene: 2. CDR3 length: 16 residues.

This clone appeared once. The CDR3 DNA follows: TGTGCCAGCAGTTACGGGCCTAGCAGAAACAATGAGCAGTTCTTC. It encodes CASSYGPSRNNEQFF. The V gene is TRBV6-6, the J gene TRBJ2-1, with D maybe TRBD2 (5 bases). The CDR3 runs to 15 residues. The germline V and J ends were trimmed by 2 bases and 5 bases, with 13 bases remaining between them. Germline V gene data show CDR1 as MNHNY and CDR2 as SVGAGI (reference sequence).

V and J are TRBV5-1 and TRBJ1-4; 10 nucleotides line up with TRBD1. CDR3 length: 15 amino acids. Trimming cost V 4 bases and J 7 bases; bases outside gene matches: 7. Germline-derived CDR1 and CDR2 are SGHRS and YFSETQ. CDR3 amino acids: CASSAGDRGSEKLFF. CDR3 coding DNA: TGCGCCAGCAGCGCAGGGGACAGGGGTAGTGAAAAACTGTTTTTT.

This clone has just one count. The chain employs TRBV30 and TRBJ1-1; D is perhaps TRBD1 (6 bases). The CDR3 contains 12 residues. The ends were cut back, 5 bases at V and 8 bases at J, with 15 bases in the middle. Looked up from germline, CDR1 is GTSNPN and CDR2 is SVGIG (reference sequence). CDR3 sequence reads: CAWSWGPGEAFF. CDR3 in DNA: TGTGCCTGGTCGTGGGGGCCTGGGGAAGCTTTCTTT.

This clone is a singleton in its sample. This chain uses TRBV30 with TRBJ2-1; TRBD1 matches 10 bases. This CDR3 is 15 amino acids long. Germline V lookup: CDR1 GTSNPN, CDR2 SVGIG (reference sequence). J gave up 5 bases and V 5 bases, and 9 bases lay outside the gene matches. This CDR3 reads CAWAPRDRGNNEQFF. The CDR3, as DNA: TGTGCCTGGGCCCCCCGGGACAGGGGTAACAATGAGCAGTTCTTC.

The rearrangement links TRBV9 to TRBJ2-2, with D perhaps TRBD2 (5 bases). The germline V and J ends were trimmed by 2 bases and 4 bases, with 9 bases remaining between them. From germline, CDR1 is SGDLS and CDR2 YYNGEE. The CDR3 has 14 amino acids. The CDR3 reads CASSVGGGTGELFF. The CDR3 region has the DNA TGTGCCAGCAGCGTCGGCGGAGGCACCGGGGAGCTGTTTTTT.

This clone was seen just once. This chain joins TRBV30 and TRBJ2-6, with 7 bases identical to TRBD1. V shed 5 bases, J shed 2 bases, and the junction held 3 bases outside the gene matches. This CDR3 has 14 residues. Per the germline V gene, CDR1 is GTSNPN and CDR2 is SVGIG (reference sequence). This chain's CDR3 is CAWATGPGANVLTF. The CDR3 bases are TGTGCCTGGGCGACAGGGCCTGGGGCCAACGTCCTGACTTTC.

The chain uses TRBV9 and TRBJ2-1, with TRBD2 matching over 9 bases. CDR1 SGDLS and CDR2 YYNGEE come from the germline V gene. The CDR3 sequence is 13 residues long. The junction had 4 bases not matched to a gene; V was cut back by 3 bases and J by 9 bases. The CDR3 loop reads CASSAWTSAEQFF. In DNA form, the CDR3 reads TGTGCCAGCAGCGCCTGGACTAGCGCTGAGCAGTTCTTC.

The chain combines TRBV30 with TRBJ2-3, with D possibly matching TRBD2 (6 bases). The CDR3 has 13 amino acids. The germline V and J ends were trimmed by 2 bases and 3 bases, with 9 bases remaining between them. In germline, CDR1 is GTSNPN, CDR2 SVGIG (reference sequence). CDR3 sequence reads: CAWSYRGTDTQYF. CDR3 bases: TGTGCCTGGAGTTACCGGGGGACAGATACGCAGTATTTT.

The genes are TRBV13 and TRBJ2-1; a possible D gene is TRBD2 (5 bases). CDR1 PRHDT and CDR2 FYEKMQ come from the germline V gene (reference sequence). The V end was cut by 0 bases, the J end by 3 bases, with 9 bases between. CDR3 length equals 15 residues. The CDR3 DNA reads as TGTGCCAGCAGCTTAGGCGACGGAGGCTACAATGAGCAGTTCTTC. This encodes CASSLGDGGYNEQFF.

The genes are TRBV6-6 and TRBJ2-7; the match to TRBD2 covers 11 bases. The CDR3 spans 14 residues. Germline CDR1 and CDR2: MNHNY and SVGAGI (reference sequence). V lost 5 bases and J lost 3; bases outside the gene matches: 3. Here the CDR3 reads CASSGTSGSYEQYF. For the CDR3, the DNA is TGTGCCAGCAGTGGCACTAGCGGGAGCTACGAGCAGTACTTC.

V usage is TRBV5-1 and J usage is TRBJ2-2; D is possibly TRBD1 (5 bases). Germline lookup yields CDR1 SGHRS and CDR2 YFSETQ. The CDR3 has 14 amino acids. Trimming shortened V by 0 bases and J by 6 bases, and 9 bases separated the two germline ends. CDR3 sequence (DNA): TGCGCCAGCAGCTTGGCCGCAGGGTCCGGGGAGCTGTTTTTT. It yields the protein CASSLAAGSGELFF.

This rearrangement joins TRBV18 to TRBJ2-1, with D perhaps matching TRBD2 (5 bases). The CDR3 consists of 11 residues. Germline values: CDR1 KGHSH, CDR2 LQKENI. V was pared by 6 bases and J by 8 bases, with 8 bases between. CDR3 sequence: CASSPGYEQFF. The CDR3 DNA follows: TGTGCCAGCTCCCCGGGATATGAGCAGTTCTTC. Based on the CDR3 plus reference TRBV18 and TRBJ2-1, the full variable domain is NAGVMQNPRHLVRRRGQEARLRCSPMKGHSHVYWYRQLPEEGLKFMVYLQKENIIDESGMPKERFSAEFPKEGPSILRIQQVVRGDSAAYFCASSPGYEQFFGPGTRLTVL.

The V gene is TRBV10-2, the J gene TRBJ2-2; 8 bases match TRBD2. Germline V gene lookup returns CDR1 WSHSY and CDR2 SAAADI. V dropped 6 bases and J dropped 6; count of bases not matched to a gene: 9. This CDR3 contains 15 residues. The CDR3 protein is CASRAGLGFSGELFF. CDR3 in DNA: TGCGCCAGCAGAGCGGGACTAGGTTTTTCCGGGGAGCTGTTTTTT.

CDR3 amino acids: CASSSQGVSGANVLTF. The CDR3 bases are TGTGCCAGCAGTTCCCAGGGGGTCTCTGGGGCCAACGTCCTGACTTTC. The V gene is TRBV27, the J gene TRBJ2-6, with 7 bases aligning to TRBD1. V trimming: 4 bases; J trimming: 0 bases; junction bases outside the gene matches: 3. The CDR3 has 16 amino acids. In germline, CDR1 is MNHEY, CDR2 SMNVEV (reference sequence). The full variable domain, in which reference TRBV27 and TRBJ2-6 provide the parts outside the CDR3, is EAQVTQNPRYLITVTGKKLTVTCSQNMNHEYMSWYRQDPGLGLRQIYYSMNVEVTDKGDVPEGYKVSRKEKRNFPLILESPSPNQTSLYFCASSSQGVSGANVLTFGAGSRLTVL.

CDR3 protein: CASSLVSGAADEQYF. As DNA, the CDR3 is TGCGCCAGCAGCTTGGTCTCGGGAGCGGCGGACGAGCAGTACTTC. This chain uses TRBV5-1 with TRBJ2-7, with D possibly matching TRBD2 (6 bases). The CDR3 is 15 residues long. The germline gives CDR1 SGHRS, CDR2 YFSETQ. V lost 0 bases, J lost 5 bases, and 15 bases lay in between.

The chain employs TRBV10-3 and TRBJ2-1; TRBD2 matches at 10 bases. Germline V gives CDR1 ENHRY, CDR2 SYGVKD. The V segment lost 6 bases and the J segment 1 base; nucleotides outside the gene matches: 6. This CDR3 spans 16 amino acids. The CDR3: CAIRPGLADSYNEQFF. Here the CDR3 DNA reads TGTGCCATCAGACCTGGACTAGCGGATTCCTACAATGAGCAGTTCTTC.

The chain combines TRBV9 with TRBJ1-1, with D possibly being TRBD1 (5 bases). Germline V lookup: CDR1 SGDLS, CDR2 YYNGEE. The CDR3 consists of 10 residues. With 4 bases removed from V and 11 bases from J, the gap between germline ends came to 9 bases. Here the CDR3 reads CASSTNRAFF. The CDR3 DNA reads TGTGCCAGCAGCACCAACAGGGCTTTCTTT.

This clone was counted once. This chain links TRBV5-4 with TRBJ2-1, with a tentative D call TRBD1 (5 bases). CDR1 SGHNT and CDR2 YYREEE come from the germline V gene (reference sequence). V lost 0 bases to trimming and J lost 5 bases, with 12 bases between them. The CDR3 runs 15 residues. The CDR3 DNA follows: TGTGCCAGCAGCTTGGCCGACAGTATGGACAATGAGCAGTTCTTC. It codes for CASSLADSMDNEQFF. Using reference TRBV5-4 and TRBJ2-1 for the parts outside the CDR3, the full variable domain is ETGVTQSPTHLIKTRGQQVTLRCSSQSGHNTVSWYQQALGQGPQFIFQYYREEENGRGNFPPRFSGLQFPNYSSELNVNALELDDSALYLCASSLADSMDNEQFFGPGTRLTVL.

This clone showed up just a few times. The genes are TRBV6-1 and TRBJ1-1; unclear D gene. The V end was cut by 4 bases, the J end by 4 bases, with 10 bases between. The CDR3 length is 13 residues. Germline CDR1 and CDR2: MNHNS and SASEGT. The CDR3 DNA follows: TGTGCCAGCAGTGGCATGGAGGGCACTGAAGCTTTCTTT. It is translated as CASSGMEGTEAFF.

This clone was detected a few times. The chain has TRBV4-1 and TRBJ2-2; D is ambiguous. Trimming took off 0 bases at V and 6 bases at J, with 5 bases between the two ends. The CDR3 contains 13 residues. The germline gives CDR1 MGHRA, CDR2 YSYEKL. CDR3 coding DNA: TGCGCCAGCAGCCAAGAGGCTCCCGGGGAGCTGTTTTTT. This encodes CASSQEAPGELFF.

The chain links TRBV5-5 to TRBJ1-4; D gene uncertain. V was shortened by 1 base and J by 6 bases, with 10 bases between the two germline ends. Germline V gene sequence: CDR1 SGHKS, CDR2 YYEKEE (reference sequence). The CDR3 has 14 amino acids. CDR3 residues: CASSLNEGYEKLFF. The CDR3, as DNA: TGTGCCAGCAGCTTGAATGAGGGTTATGAAAAACTGTTTTTT.

V usage is TRBV19 and J usage is TRBJ2-7, with a tentative D call TRBD2 (6 bases). This CDR3 contains 14 residues. Germline loops: CDR1 LNHDA, CDR2 SQIVND (reference sequence). The V gene lost 1 base and the J gene lost 2 bases, with 9 bases spanning the gap. CDR3 bases: TGTGCCAGTAGTATAGTTGCGGGAACCTACGAGCAGTACTTC. Its protein is CASSIVAGTYEQYF.

This chain uses TRBV30 with TRBJ2-6, with D possibly TRBD1 on 6 matching bases. The germline V gene encodes CDR1 GTSNPN and CDR2 SVGIG (reference sequence). This CDR3 is 16 amino acids long. Trimming stripped 0 bases from V and 3 bases from J, with 12 bases between. The chain's CDR3 is CAWSVPGAGGANVLTF. The CDR3 DNA reads as TGTGCCTGGAGTGTACCAGGGGCCGGTGGGGCCAACGTCCTGACTTTC.

The rearrangement joins TRBV27 to TRBJ2-1; no firm D call. V lost 2 bases and J lost 3, with 5 bases in between. Germline V gene sequence: CDR1 MNHEY, CDR2 SMNVEV (reference sequence). The CDR3 is 13 amino acids. Here the CDR3 DNA reads TGTGCCAGCAGTTTAACGGGCTACAATGAGCAGTTCTTC. The encoded protein is CASSLTGYNEQFF.